This TCR beta chain was found in a study of CD8 T cells in Susac syndrome. Sequencing of TCR beta was performed on blood CD8+ T cells and on blood CD4+ T cells. The CD8+ and CD4+ T cells were negatively isolated, with the TEMRA cells enriched by FACS. An amount of RNA that ranged from roughly 0.45 to 1 ug was reverse transcribed with random hexamers. Amplification of TCR beta CDR3 spanned 54 Vbeta and 13 Jbeta via immunoSEQ multiplex PCR. Using its own MiXCR run on the immunoSEQ multiplex PCR reads, TCRdb lists one record per CDR3 protein. The repertoire includes 150,000 to 200,000 distinct CDR3 sequences, 80% to 95% of them detected once, and roughly 0.098% sits in the top ten. There are 16 residues in the CDR3. The V end lost 3 bases, the J end lost 1 base, and 13 bases lay between the germline ends. The germline V gene has CDR1 SGHDN and CDR2 FVKESK.

The rearrangement joins TRBV14 to TRBJ2-1; D may be TRBD1 (5 bases). Sequenced: CD4+ T cells from PBMCs. The clonotype originates from a human donor with multiple sclerosis. The CDR3 spells CASSQVFHRSYNEQFF. CDR3 DNA sequence: TGTGCCAGCAGCCAGGTCTTTCACAGGTCCTACAATGAGCAGTTCTTC. The variable domain in full, with the rest retrieved from reference TRBV14 and TRBJ2-1, is EAGVTQFPSHSVIEKGQTVTLRCDPISGHDNLYWYRRVMGKEIKFLLHFVKESKQDESGMPNNRFLAERTGGTYSTLKVQPAELEDSGVYFCASSQVFHRSYNEQFFGPGTRLTVL.